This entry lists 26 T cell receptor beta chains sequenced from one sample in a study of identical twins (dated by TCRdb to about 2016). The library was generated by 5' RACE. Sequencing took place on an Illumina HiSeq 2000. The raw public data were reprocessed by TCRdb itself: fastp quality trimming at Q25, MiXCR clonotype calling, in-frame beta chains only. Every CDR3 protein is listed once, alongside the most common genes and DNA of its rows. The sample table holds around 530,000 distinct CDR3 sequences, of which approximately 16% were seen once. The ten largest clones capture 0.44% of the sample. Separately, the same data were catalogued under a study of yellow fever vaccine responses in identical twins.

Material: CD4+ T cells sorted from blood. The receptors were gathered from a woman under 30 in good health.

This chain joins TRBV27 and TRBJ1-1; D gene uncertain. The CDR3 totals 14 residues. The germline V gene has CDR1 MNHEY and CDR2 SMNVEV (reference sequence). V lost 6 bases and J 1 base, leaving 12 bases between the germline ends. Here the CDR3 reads CASRPGLRNTEAFF. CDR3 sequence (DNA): TGTGCCAGCAGGCCGGGGTTGAGGAACACTGAAGCTTTCTTT.

This chain's CDR3 is CASRSGDFAGELFF. The CDR3 nucleotides are TGTGCCAGCAGGTCGGGTGATTTTGCCGGGGAGCTGTTTTTT. This chain uses TRBV12-3 or TRBV12-4 with TRBJ2-2; D call uncertain. V was shortened by 6 bases and J by 6 bases, with 14 bases between the two germline ends. The CDR3 has 14 amino acids.

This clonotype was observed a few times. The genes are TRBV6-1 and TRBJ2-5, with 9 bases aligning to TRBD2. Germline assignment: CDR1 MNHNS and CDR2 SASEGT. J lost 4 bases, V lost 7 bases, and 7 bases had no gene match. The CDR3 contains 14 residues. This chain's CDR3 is CASMAGGPGETQYF. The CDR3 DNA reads TGTGCCAGCATGGCGGGGGGGCCGGGAGAGACCCAGTACTTC.

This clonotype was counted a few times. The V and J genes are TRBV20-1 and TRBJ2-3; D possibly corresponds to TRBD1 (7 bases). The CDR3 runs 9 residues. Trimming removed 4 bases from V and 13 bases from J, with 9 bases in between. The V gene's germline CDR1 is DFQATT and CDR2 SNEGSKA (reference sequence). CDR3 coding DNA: TGCAGTGCTACAGGGGGGAAGTATTTT. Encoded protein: CSATGGKYF.

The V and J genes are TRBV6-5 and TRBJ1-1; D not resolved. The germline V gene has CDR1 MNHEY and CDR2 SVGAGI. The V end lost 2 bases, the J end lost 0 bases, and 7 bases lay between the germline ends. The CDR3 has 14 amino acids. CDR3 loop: CASSYGVLNTEAFF. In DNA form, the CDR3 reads TGTGCCAGCAGTTACGGCGTACTGAACACTGAAGCTTTCTTT.

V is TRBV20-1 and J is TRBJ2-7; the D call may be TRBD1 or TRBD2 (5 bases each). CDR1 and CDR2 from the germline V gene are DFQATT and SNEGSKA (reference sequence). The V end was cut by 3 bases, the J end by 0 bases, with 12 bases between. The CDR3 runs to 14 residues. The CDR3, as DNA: TGCAGTGCTAGGATCCGGGACCACTCCTACGAGCAGTACTTC. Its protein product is CSARIRDHSYEQYF.

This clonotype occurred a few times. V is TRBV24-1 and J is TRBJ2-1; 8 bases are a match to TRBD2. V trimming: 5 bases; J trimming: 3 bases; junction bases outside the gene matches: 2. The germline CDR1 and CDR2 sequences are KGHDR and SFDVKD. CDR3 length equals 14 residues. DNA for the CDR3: TGTGCCACCAGTGCCGGGAGGGACTACAATGAGCAGTTCTTC. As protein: CATSAGRDYNEQFF.

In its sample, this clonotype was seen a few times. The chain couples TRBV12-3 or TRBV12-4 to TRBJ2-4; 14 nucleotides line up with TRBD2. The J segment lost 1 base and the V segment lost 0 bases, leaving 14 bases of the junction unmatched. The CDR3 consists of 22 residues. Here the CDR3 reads CASSLASRGLAGVGSAKNIQYF. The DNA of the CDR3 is TGTGCCAGCAGTTTAGCGTCACGGGGACTAGCGGGGGTGGGGTCGGCCAAAAACATTCAGTACTTC.

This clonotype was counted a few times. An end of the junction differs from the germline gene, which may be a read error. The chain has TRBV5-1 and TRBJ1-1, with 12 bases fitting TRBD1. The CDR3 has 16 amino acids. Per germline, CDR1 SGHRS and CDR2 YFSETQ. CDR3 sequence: CAGSSGTGGWNTEAFF. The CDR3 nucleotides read TGCGCCGGCAGCTCCGGGACAGGGGGCTGGAACACTGAAGCTTTCTTT. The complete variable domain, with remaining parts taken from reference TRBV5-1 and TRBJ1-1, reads KAGVTQTPRYLIKTRGQQVTLSCSPISGHRSVSWYQQTPGQGLQFLFEYFSETQRNKGNFPGRFSGRQFSNSRSEMNVSTLELGDSALYLCAGSSGTGGWNTEAFFGQGTRLTVV.

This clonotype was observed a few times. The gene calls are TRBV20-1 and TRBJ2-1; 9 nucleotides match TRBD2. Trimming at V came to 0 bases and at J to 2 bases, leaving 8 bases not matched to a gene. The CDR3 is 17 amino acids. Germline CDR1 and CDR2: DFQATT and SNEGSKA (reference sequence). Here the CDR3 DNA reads TGCAGTGCTAGAGATCGCGGTAGCGGGAGCACCTACAATGAGCAGTTCTTC. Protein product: CSARDRGSGSTYNEQFF.

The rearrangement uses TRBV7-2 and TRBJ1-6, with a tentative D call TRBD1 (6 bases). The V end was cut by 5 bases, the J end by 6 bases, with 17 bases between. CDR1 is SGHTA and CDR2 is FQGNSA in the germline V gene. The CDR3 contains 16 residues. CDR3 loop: CASSPGTGHRNSPLHF. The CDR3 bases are TGTGCCAGCAGCCCGGGGACGGGACACCGTAATTCACCCCTCCACTTT.

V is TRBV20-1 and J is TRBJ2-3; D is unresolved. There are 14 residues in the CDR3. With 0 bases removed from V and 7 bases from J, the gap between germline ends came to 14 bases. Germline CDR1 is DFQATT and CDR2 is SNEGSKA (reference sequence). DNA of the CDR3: TGCAGTGCTAGAGATTCTGTGGGCGCGAATACGCAGTATTTT. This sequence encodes CSARDSVGANTQYF.

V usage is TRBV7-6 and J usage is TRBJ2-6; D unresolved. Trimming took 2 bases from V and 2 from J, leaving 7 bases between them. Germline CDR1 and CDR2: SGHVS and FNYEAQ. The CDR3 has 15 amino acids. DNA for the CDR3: TGTGCCAGCAGCTTACAACAGACTGGGGCCAACGTCCTGACTTTC. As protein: CASSLQQTGANVLTF. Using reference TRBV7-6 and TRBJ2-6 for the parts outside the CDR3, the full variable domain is GAGVSQSPRYKVTKRGQDVALRCDPISGHVSLYWYRQALGQGPEFLTYFNYEAQQDKSGLPNDRFSAERPEGSISTLTIQRTEQRDSAMYRCASSLQQTGANVLTFGAGSRLTVL.

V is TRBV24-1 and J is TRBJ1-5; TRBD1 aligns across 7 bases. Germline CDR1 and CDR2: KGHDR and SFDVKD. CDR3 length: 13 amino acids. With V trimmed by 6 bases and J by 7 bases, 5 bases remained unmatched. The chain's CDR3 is CATSKIQGQPQHF. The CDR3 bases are TGTGCCACCAGTAAAATACAGGGGCAGCCCCAGCATTTT.

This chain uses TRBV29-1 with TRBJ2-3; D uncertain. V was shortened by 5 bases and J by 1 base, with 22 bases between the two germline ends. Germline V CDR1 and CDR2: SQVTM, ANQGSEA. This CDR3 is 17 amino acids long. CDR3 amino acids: CSVHERPPTSGTDTQYF. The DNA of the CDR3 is TGCAGCGTTCACGAACGTCCACCGACCTCCGGCACAGATACGCAGTATTTT.

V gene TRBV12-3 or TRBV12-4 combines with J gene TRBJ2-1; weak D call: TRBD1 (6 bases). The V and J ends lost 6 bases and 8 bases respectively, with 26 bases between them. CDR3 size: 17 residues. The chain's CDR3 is CASSFYVGTKARDEQFF. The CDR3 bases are TGTGCCAGCAGCTTTTATGTCGGGACAAAAGCCAGGGATGAGCAGTTCTTC.

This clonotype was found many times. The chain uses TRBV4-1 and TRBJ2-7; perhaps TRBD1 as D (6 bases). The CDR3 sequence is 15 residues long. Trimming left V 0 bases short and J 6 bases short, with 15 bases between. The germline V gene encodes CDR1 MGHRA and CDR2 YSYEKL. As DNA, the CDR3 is TGCGCCAGCAGCCAAGAGGCTACAGGGTCTTTCGAGCAGTACGTC. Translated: CASSQEATGSFEQYV.

The CDR3 bases are TGTGCCAGCAGTTTAGGGACAGGAGTCGGGGGACATCAGCCCCAGCATTTT. Protein: CASSLGTGVGGHQPQHF. This rearrangement joins TRBV12-3 or TRBV12-4 to TRBJ1-5; 7 bases are shared with TRBD1. Trimming at V came to 1 base and at J to 5 bases, leaving 11 bases not matched to a gene. This CDR3 is built from 17 residues.

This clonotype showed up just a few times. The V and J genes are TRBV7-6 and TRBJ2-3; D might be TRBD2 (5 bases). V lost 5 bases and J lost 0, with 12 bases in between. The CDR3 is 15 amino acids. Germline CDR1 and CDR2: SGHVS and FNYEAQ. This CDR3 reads CASSPGLGSTDTQYF. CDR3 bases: TGTGCCAGCAGCCCCGGACTCGGCAGCACAGATACGCAGTATTTT.

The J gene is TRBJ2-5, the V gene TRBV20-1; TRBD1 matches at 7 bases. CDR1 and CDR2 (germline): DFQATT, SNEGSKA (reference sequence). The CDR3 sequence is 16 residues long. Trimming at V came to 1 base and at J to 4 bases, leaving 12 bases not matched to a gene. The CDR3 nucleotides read TGCAGTGCTAGAGGTTGGGCAGGGGGATCGGGAGAGACCCAGTACTTC. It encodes CSARGWAGGSGETQYF.

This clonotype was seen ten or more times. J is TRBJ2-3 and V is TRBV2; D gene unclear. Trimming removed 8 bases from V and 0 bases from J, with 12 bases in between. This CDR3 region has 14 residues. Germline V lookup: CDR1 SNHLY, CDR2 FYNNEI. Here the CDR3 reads CASASPRSTDTQYF. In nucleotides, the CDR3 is TGTGCCAGCGCAAGTCCGCGGAGCACAGATACGCAGTATTTT.

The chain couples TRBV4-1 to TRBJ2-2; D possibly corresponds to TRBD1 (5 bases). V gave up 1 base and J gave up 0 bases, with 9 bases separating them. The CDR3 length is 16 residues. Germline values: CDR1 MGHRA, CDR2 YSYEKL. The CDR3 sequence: CASSQGLGANTGELFF. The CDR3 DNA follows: TGCGCCAGCAGCCAAGGATTAGGGGCGAACACCGGGGAGCTGTTTTTT.

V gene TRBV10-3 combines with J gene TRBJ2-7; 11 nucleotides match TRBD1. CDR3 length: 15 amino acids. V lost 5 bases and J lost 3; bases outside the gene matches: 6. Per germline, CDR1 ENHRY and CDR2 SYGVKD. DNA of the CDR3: TGTGCCATCAGTAGAACCGGGACAGGGGGCTACGAGCAGTACTTC. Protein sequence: CAISRTGTGGYEQYF.

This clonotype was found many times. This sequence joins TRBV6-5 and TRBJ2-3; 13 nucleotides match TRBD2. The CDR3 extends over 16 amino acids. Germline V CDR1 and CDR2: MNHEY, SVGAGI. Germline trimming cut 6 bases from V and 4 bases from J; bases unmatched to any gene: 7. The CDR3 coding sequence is TGTGCCAGCAGCTATCGGACTAGCGGGAGCCCAGATACGCAGTATTTT. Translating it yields CASSYRTSGSPDTQYF.

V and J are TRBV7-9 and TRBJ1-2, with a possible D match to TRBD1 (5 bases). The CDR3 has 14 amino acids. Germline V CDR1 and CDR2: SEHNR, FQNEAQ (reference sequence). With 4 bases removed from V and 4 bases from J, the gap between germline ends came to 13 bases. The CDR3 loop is CASSSTQGRYGYTF. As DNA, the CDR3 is TGTGCCAGCAGCTCAACGCAGGGTCGCTATGGCTACACCTTC.

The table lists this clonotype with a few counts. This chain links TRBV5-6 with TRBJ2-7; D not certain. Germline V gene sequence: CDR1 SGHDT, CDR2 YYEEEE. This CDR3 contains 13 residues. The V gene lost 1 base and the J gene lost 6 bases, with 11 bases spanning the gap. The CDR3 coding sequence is TGTGCCAGCAGCTTGTACGTTCCGCTCGAGCAGTACTTC. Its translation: CASSLYVPLEQYF.